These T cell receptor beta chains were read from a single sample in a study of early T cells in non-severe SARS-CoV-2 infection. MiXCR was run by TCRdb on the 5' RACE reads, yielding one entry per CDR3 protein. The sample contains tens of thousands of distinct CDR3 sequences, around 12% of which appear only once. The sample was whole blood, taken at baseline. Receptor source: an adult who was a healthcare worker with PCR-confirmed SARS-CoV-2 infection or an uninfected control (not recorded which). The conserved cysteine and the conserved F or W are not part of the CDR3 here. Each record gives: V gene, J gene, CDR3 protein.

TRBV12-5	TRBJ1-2	ASGNAGAAIGYGYT
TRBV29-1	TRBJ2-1	SVEEYNEQF
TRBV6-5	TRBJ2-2	ASSRQGSPTGELF
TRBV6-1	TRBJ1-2	ASRPGPDYGYT
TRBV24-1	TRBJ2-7	ATSDRRAPYEQY
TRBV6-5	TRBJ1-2	ASSYSGRDGYT
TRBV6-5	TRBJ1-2	ASSYPQGEGNYGYT
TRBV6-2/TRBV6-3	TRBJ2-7	ASSLQDYEQY
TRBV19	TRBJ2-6	ASSIIWGPGANVLT
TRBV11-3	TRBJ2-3	ASSLGSNSPSTDTQY
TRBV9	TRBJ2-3	ASSVGTSGSTDTQY
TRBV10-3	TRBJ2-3	ANNGGGPDTQY
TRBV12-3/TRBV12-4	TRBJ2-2	ASSLRLANTGELF
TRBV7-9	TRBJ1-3	ASSLGGDGNTIY
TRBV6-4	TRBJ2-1	ASSSGVGGDEQF
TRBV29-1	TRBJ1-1	IDGSTEAF
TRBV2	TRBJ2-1	ASSENQGGEQF
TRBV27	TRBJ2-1	ASSYLPEGEGRGREQF
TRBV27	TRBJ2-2	ASSGGAGELF
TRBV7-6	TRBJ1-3	ASSQSGNTIY
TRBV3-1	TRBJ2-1	ASSRTSGSRYNEQF
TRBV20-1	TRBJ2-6	SARSNTGANVLT
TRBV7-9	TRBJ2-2	ASTRGGLDTGELF
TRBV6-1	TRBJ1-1	AIKEGSPNTEAF
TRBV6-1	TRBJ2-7	ASSERAGGSYEQY
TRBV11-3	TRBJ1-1	VSSTDRDTEAF
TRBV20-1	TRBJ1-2	SAALEGPNYGYT
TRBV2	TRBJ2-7	ASSAMRGQGKGEQY
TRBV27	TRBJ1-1	ASSLGRMNTEAF
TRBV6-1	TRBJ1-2	ASSEAGGFYGYT
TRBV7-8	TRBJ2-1	ASNLSGKSSYNEQF
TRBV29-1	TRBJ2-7	SVEETSPGQY
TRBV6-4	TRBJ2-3	ASRRTASTDTQY
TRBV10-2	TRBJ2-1	ASSELWRGSGEQF
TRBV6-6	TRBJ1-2	ASSYSGSNYGYT
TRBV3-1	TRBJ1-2	ASSLTGDGYT
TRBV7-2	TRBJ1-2	ASSPNLKNNYGYT
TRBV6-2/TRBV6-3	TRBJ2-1	ASSSDRGPISQF
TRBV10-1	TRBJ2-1	ASSVGLADYNEQF
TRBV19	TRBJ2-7	ASSTGTNTYEQY
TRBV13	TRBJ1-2	ASSLIRNYGYT
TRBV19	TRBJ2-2	ASSMFSGELF
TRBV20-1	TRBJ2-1	SARGLAAYNEQF
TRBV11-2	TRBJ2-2	ASRQTTPNTGELF
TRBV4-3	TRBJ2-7	ASSQDRGSYEQY
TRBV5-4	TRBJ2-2	ASSLGGAGAHTGELF
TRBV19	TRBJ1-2	ASRGVKQGDYGYT
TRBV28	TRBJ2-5	ASSITGGYSNPETQY
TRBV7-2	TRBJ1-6	ASSPTDSPNSPLH
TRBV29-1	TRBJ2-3	SVSGTPDYVEDTQY
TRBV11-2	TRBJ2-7	ASSFGTSTFYEQY
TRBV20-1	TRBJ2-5	SAVEPTRRETQY
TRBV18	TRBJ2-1	VSSLSAGYNEQF
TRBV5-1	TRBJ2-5	ASSLAGGEETQY